This T cell receptor (beta chain) stems from a study of T cells after yellow fever vaccination. One entry per CDR3 protein, called by TCRdb with MiXCR from the 5' RACE reads. The sample holds some 110,000 distinct CDR3 sequences, around 7.2% seen once. The CDR3 has 14 amino acids. CDR1 SEHNR and CDR2 FQNEAQ come from the germline V gene (reference sequence). Many counts were recorded for this clonotype. The junction departs from the called germline gene at one end, perhaps through a read error. The origin of this receptor is a man aged 18 to 35 who received the YFV17D yellow fever vaccine. This chain connects TRBV7-9 to TRBJ2-3; a weak D match, TRBD1 (5 bases). The sequencing here drew on CD4+ T cells sorted from PBMCs, taken roughly 47 days after the first yellow fever vaccination. CDR3 coding DNA: TGTTCCAGCAGCCCGTGGGGCTTAACAGATACGCAGTATTTT. Residues: CSSSPWGLTDTQYF.